This entry describes one TCR beta chain. Its specific antigen is unknown. No much larger clonotype is one base removed from it; base qualities were not supplied. This entry belongs to a study of blood T cells in healthy people across ages (dated by TCRdb to between 2014 and 2017). In the study overall: In model experiments, template switching captured about one uniquely barcoded TCR beta cDNA molecule for every two T cells. To track age-related changes in TCR beta repertoire diversity, the study relied on deep sequencing normalized with unique cDNA molecular identifiers. Donors of different ages were randomly distributed across sequencing lanes to avoid experimental bias. Using the same blood draw, the study looked at two additional independent replicas of 1 million unique cDNA reads for two donors, one aged 18 to 30 and the other aged 80 or older. The donors were divided into four age groups: young (average around 17 years), middle-aged (approximately 39), aged (around 59) and long-lived (about 84). Beyond this particular receptor, the publication reports: Observed TCR beta diversity per million T cells fell roughly linearly with age, and a significant reduction was already apparent by age about 38. Because profiling used bulk unsorted PBMCs, naive and antigen-experienced compartments could not be compared conclusively. A strong correlation was found between observed TCR beta diversity and the percentage of naive T cells measured by flow cytometry. Donor CMV infection status was unknown, potentially confounding age-related changes in expanded clonotypes. Compared with the aged group, the long-lived group had more naive CD4+ T cells, fewer expanded clones and increased TCR diversity, suggesting age selection. Estimates of total diversity based on one million sequenced T cells were considered lower bounds and underestimates.

Including the terminal cysteine and phenylalanine, the CDR3 comprises 15 residues. Only the CDR3 part of the read is kept: 45 bases, read in frame from the first base. CDR1 is given as MNHEY and CDR2 as SVGAGI, both from the germline V gene. The V end gives up 3 bases and the J end 5 bases, leaving 8 bases in the junction not matched to a gene. Systemically healthy Caucasian individuals from Russia, 39 in total and aged roughly 6 to 95 years, were included as donors. Each donor gave about 9.7 milliliters of peripheral blood, drawn into EDTA-treated Vacutainer tubes. PBMCs were isolated by Ficoll-Paque density-gradient centrifugation, with at least 6 million obtained per sample. Trizol reagent was used to extract total RNA from the PBMCs, yielding at least 6 micrograms per sample. Naive CD45RAhigh/CD27high T cell percentages were measured by flow cytometry on a PBMC aliquot from every donor. Library construction relied on 5' RACE. Sequenced on an Illumina HiSeq 2500. A second about 6 to 11 cycle PCR used a sample-barcoded 5' primer and a J-beta primer mix. A unique molecular identifier was introduced onto each TCR beta cDNA molecule by a template-switch 5' adaptor carrying 12 random nucleotides. Each sample yielded at least 2.5 million CDR3-containing paired-end reads. First-strand cDNA was synthesized from all RNA with the Mint cDNA synthesis kit, primed by a TRBC-specific oligonucleotide. After uracil-DNA glycosylase treatment, a first 18-cycle PCR used universal primers M1SS and BC2_uni_R on all cDNA. As for how the authors treated the data: Normalization of each sample was performed by random selection of 1 million high-quality reads, each carrying a distinct molecular identifier. Instead of being binned into consensus sequences, reads that shared molecular identifiers were thrown out. MiTCR, run with a Q25 quality threshold and the strictest error-elimination algorithm, handled CDR3 identification, clonotype clustering and error correction. A nonparametric unseen species model with Euler transformation was used to estimate a lower bound on total TCR beta diversity. TCRdb reworked the public reads: Q25 trimming with fastp, MiXCR clone assembly, productive beta chains retained. Every distinct CDR3 protein forms one entry, paired with its most common genes and DNA. The V and J calls were not made by the authors but by TCRdb's processing. The sample table lists 800,000 to 1,000,000 distinct CDR3 sequences, 45% to 50% of them with a count of one. The leading ten clones occupy roughly 13% of the sample.

The TCR originated in a young man in good health. The receptor chain draws on TRBV6-5 and TRBJ1-2; TRBD1 agrees with 8 junctional bases. Sequencing was carried out using blood. The nucleotide sequence reads as follows: TGTGCCAGCAGTTATGAGGGGACAGGCATTTATGGCTACACCTTC. It is translated as CASSYEGTGIYGYTF.